Sequencing of this TCR beta chain was carried out in a study of cytomegalovirus exposure and HLA in healthy donors. Study-wide points: The study flagged approximately 180 TCR beta chains as cytomegalovirus-associated. In vitro confirmation showed a few CMV-associated chains to be CMV antigen specific.

PCR used 60 Vbeta primers and 13 Jbeta primers. This table comes from immunoSEQ multiplex PCR, and its TCRdb copy is limited to in-frame clones, with some not included. The data hold under 300,000 clones, with 80% to 85% observed a single time. Note on this clone: The target antigen is unknown.

Trimming took off 2 bases at V and 4 bases at J, with 11 bases between the two ends. The CDR3 spans 14 residues. Germline V gene lookup returns CDR1 MGHRA and CDR2 YSYEKL. V usage is TRBV4-1 and J usage is TRBJ1-2; no firm D call. The specimen was PBMCs. The TCR sequence derives from a woman aged 55-69 years in good health and CMV-seropositive. For the CDR3, the DNA is TGCGCCAGCAGCCAATTTGCTACTTTCTATGGCTACACCTTC. Its protein is CASSQFATFYGYTF.